A single TCR beta chain is shown here with its context. This sample was included in a study of cytotoxic CD8 clonotypes in ibrutinib-treated CLL. The V gene lost 0 bases and the J gene lost 7 bases, with 15 bases spanning the gap. Per the germline V gene, CDR1 is MGHRA and CDR2 is YSYEKL. This CDR3 region has 15 residues. Repertoires were generated with immunoSEQ multiplex PCR, while TCRdb's copy carries only in-frame clones and drops some. In the table there are about 160,000 clones, more than 80% of which are singletons. This TCR derives from a human donor with chronic lymphocytic leukemia. Source: PBMCs, taken after 24 months of ibrutinib treatment. The chain has TRBV4-1 and TRBJ1-2; D gene uncertain. CDR3 nucleotides: TGCGCCAGCAGCCAAGATAGGTTAGACTTCTCTGGCTACACCTTC. It is translated as CASSQDRLDFSGYTF.